This TCR beta chain appears in the sequencing data of a study of a mutant IDH1 vaccine in newly diagnosed glioma. Study-level results: Seemingly, pseudoprogression had no relation to changes in the top peripheral T cell clonotypes.

Time point noted: baseline, week 1 (first vaccination visit). Treatment of the sample: pre-vaccination baseline after standard-of-care therapy. The table came from immunoSEQ multiplex PCR; TCRdb's copy has only in-frame clones and leaves some out. The table lists 85,000 to 100,000 clones, around three quarters of them singletons. V lost 8 bases and J lost 2, with 16 bases in between. Germline loops: CDR1 SNHLY, CDR2 FYNNEI. CDR3 length: 15 amino acids. Comments on this clone: Antigen unknown.

The chain is built from TRBV2 and TRBJ2-1, with D maybe TRBD2 (5 bases). The TCR comes from a man aged 40-49 years with glioma. The sample consisted of PBMCs, taken from a glioma patient treated with radiotherapy, temozolomide or both. CDR3 nucleotides: TGTGCCAGCTGTGGAGGCCCCACCCCCTACAATGAGCAGTTCTTC. This encodes CASCGGPTPYNEQFF.